The entry that follows covers one T cell receptor beta chain sequence. Its antigen is not known. The CDR3 loop spans 15 amino acids. V gave up 1 base and J gave up 0 bases, with 9 bases separating them. In germline, CDR1 is SGHTA, CDR2 FQGNSA. The data originate from a study of cytomegalovirus exposure and HLA in healthy donors. Regarding the study as a whole: TCR beta chains numbering 164 were designated cytomegalovirus-associated.

The repertoire was sequenced with immunoSEQ multiplex PCR; TCRdb's copy has only in-frame clones and lacks some. Of about 250,000 clones listed, roughly 87% were seen once; the top ten hold about 12%. The TCR was taken from a young man in good health and CMV-seropositive. The chain has TRBV7-2 and TRBJ1-2, with D perhaps matching TRBD1 (5 bases). The sample comprised PBMCs. The CDR3 is CASSLGDGPNYGYTF. CDR3 bases: TGTGCCAGCAGCTTAGGGGACGGACCTAACTATGGCTACACCTTC.